The subject of this entry is one TCR beta chain. The antigen is unknown. Some clones are missing from TCRdb's copy, which holds only in-frame ones; the method was immunoSEQ multiplex PCR. The sample contains approximately 180,000 clones, approximately 90% of which appear only once. This sample was included in a study of T cell responses to AZD1222 COVID-19 vaccine. Study-wide findings and caveats: Targets within unmutated variant regions were reportedly found for nearly half of spike-specific TCRs. Repertoires were sampled only after the peak T cell response. Donors in the cohort were predominantly white British and more often female, and clonal diversity was possibly underestimated.

Looked up from germline, CDR1 is SNHLY and CDR2 is FYNNEI. CDR3 length equals 13 residues. The trim removed 5 bases at V and 5 bases at J, leaving 5 bases unmatched. This TCR derives from an adult who received the MenACWY meningococcal vaccine as a control. The sample in question was peripheral blood, obtained 28 days after the second dose of the MenACWY control vaccine. The chain uses TRBV2 and TRBJ1-1, with TRBD1 matching 7 bases. The CDR3 loop reads CASSPDRETEAFF. The CDR3 DNA reads as TGTGCCAGCAGTCCTGACAGGGAGACTGAAGCTTTCTTT.